This entry concerns a single T cell receptor (beta chain). The sample originates from a study of long-term antiretroviral therapy in people with HIV. CDR3 length: 12 amino acids. Deletions cut 4 bases from V and 10 bases from J, with 10 bases between. Germline assignment: CDR1 SGHTA and CDR2 FQGNSA. Samples were assayed with immunoSEQ v3.0 at survey level. Method: immunoSEQ multiplex PCR; TCRdb's copy keeps in-frame clones and lacks some. The sample gives tens of thousands of clones, about 95% of which show up once; 3.1% is in the top ten. The material was unsorted PBMCs, obtained 5.3 years after starting antiretroviral therapy. The sequence came from a man aged 50-60 years with HIV. V gene TRBV7-2 combines with J gene TRBJ1-4; D is perhaps TRBD1 (6 bases). Here the CDR3 reads CASSSGDIKLFF. As DNA, the CDR3 is TGTGCCAGCAGCTCCGGGGACATAAAACTGTTTTTT.